This TCR beta chain comes out of a study of Ad26.COV2.S vaccination and SARS-CoV-2 variants. Treatment reported: about 20 received Ad26.COV2.S at low or high dose, single or two shots; 5 received placebo; per-sample allocation not given. Sampling was done on day 63 after the first vaccine or placebo injection. Assay used: immunoSEQ multiplex PCR; TCRdb lists only in-frame clones, some missing. The table records 440,000 or so clones, 90% of them present only once. V lost 7 bases and J lost 2, with 12 bases in between. The CDR3 is 12 amino acids. Germline values: CDR1 SQVTM, CDR2 ANQGSEA. The receptor was derived from a person aged 18 to 59 who received the Ad26.COV2.S COVID-19 vaccine or a placebo. The sample here was peripheral blood, taken in a trial of Ad26.COV2.S vaccine versus placebo. This sequence joins TRBV29-1 and TRBJ2-7, with TRBD1 as a possible D gene (5 bases). The CDR3 bases are TGCAGCGCAAGGGGCAGGGCCTACGAGCAGTACTTC. As protein: CSARGRAYEQYF.